The clone carrying this T cell receptor beta chain occurred many times. Its antigen is unidentified. The sample's time point: newly diagnosed GD, antithyroid drugs for less than 3 months. The TCR library was made from RNA that had been extracted from PBMCs in TRIzol. The germline gives CDR1 SEHNR, CDR2 FQNEAQ (reference sequence). V shed 1 base and J shed 7 bases, with 5 bases lying between them. There are 12 residues in the CDR3. iRepertoire HTBI primers and Arm-PCR of CDR3 regions built TCR beta libraries. TCRdb reprocessed the multiplex PCR reads with MiXCR, giving one entry per CDR3 protein. The table lists 450,000 to 650,000 distinct CDR3 sequences, more than 15% of them singletons. This record comes from a study of regulatory T cells in long-lasting Graves disease. Study outcomes and limitations: Persistent disease exhibited a predilection for TRBV28, TRBJ1-2 and TRBJ2-5.

Separately, the same data were catalogued under a study of T cells in Graves' hyperthyroidism and ophthalmopathy. From that second work: Clinicians diagnosed patients from clinical symptoms, serum thyroxine and TRAb, thyroid ultrasound and orbital computed tomography. The authors' 13 V-J model separated ophthalmopathy from stable hyperthyroidism.

This chain joins TRBV7-9 and TRBJ2-1, with D uncertain. The specimen was peripheral blood mononuclear cells (PBMCs), collected at new diagnosis, from a patient treated with antithyroid drugs. The receptor was derived from a woman aged 40-60 years with Graves disease. The CDR3 region is CASSLDRNEQFF. The CDR3 DNA sequence: TGTGCCAGCAGCTTAGATAGAAATGAGCAGTTCTTC.